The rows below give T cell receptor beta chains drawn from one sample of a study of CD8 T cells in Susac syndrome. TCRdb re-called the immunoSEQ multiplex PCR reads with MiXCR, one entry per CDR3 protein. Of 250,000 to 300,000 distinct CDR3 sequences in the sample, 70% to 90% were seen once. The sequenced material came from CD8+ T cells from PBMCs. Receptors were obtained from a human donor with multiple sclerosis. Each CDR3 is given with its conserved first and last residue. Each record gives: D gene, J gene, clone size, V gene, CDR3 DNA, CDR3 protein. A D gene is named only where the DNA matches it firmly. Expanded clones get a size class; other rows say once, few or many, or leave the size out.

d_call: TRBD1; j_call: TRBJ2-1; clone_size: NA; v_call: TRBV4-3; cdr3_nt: TGCGCCAGCAGACAAACCGGGACAGAACCGTACAATGAGCAGTTCTTC; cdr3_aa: CASRQTGTEPYNEQFF
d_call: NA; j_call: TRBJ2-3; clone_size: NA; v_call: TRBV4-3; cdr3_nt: TGCGCCAGCAGCCAAGAGCCAGGGCCTAGCACAGATACGCAGTATTTT; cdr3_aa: CASSQEPGPSTDTQYF
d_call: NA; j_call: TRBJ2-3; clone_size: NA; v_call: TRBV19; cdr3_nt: TGTGCCAGTAGTGCGCGGGACAGAAGCACAGATACGCAGTATTTT; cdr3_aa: CASSARDRSTDTQYF
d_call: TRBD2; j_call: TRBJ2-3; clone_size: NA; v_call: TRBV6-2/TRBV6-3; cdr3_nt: TGTGCCAGCAGGGAACTAGCGGGAGAGCGGAGGGCGCAGTATTTT; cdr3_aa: CASRELAGERRAQYF
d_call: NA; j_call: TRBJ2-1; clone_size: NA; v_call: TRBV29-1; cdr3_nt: TGCAGCGTCCCGGGACTCCCTCCGACGGAGCAGTTCTTC; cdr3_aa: CSVPGLPPTEQFF
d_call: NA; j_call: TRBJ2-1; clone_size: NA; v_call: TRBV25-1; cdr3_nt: TGTGCCAGCAGTGGGGTTGGCTCCTACAATGAGCAGTTCTTC; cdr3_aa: CASSGVGSYNEQFF
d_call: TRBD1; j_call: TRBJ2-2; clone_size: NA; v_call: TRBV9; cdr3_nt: TGTGCCAGCAGCACCCAGACAGGGATGGCGAACACCGGGGAGCTGTTTTTT; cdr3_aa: CASSTQTGMANTGELFF
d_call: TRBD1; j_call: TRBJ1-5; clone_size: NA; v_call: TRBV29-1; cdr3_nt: TGCAGCGTTACGACAGGGGACGAACAGCCCCAGCATTTT; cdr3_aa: CSVTTGDEQPQHF
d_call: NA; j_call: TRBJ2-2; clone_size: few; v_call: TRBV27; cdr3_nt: TGTGCCAGCAGCCCCATAGGGTTCGCGAACACCGGGGAGCTGTTTTTT; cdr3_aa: CASSPIGFANTGELFF
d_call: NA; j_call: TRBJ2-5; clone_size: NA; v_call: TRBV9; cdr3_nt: TGTGCCAGCAGCGGCCCCGCGGAGACCCAGTACTTC; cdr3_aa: CASSGPAETQYF
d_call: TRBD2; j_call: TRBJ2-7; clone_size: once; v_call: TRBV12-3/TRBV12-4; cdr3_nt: TGTGCCAGCAGTCTGGTAGAACGGGAGGTAGGATACGAGCAGTACTTC; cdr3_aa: CASSLVEREVGYEQYF
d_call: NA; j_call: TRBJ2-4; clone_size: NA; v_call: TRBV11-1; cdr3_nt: TGTGCCAGCAGCACCGACTTAGCCAAAAACATTCAGTACTTC; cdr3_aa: CASSTDLAKNIQYF
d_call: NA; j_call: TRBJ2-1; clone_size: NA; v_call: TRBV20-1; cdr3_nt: TGCAGTGCTAGAGACCGAAAGACAGTCTACAATGAGCAGTTCTTC; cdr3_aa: CSARDRKTVYNEQFF
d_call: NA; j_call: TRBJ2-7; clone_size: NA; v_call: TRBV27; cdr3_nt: TGTGCCAGCAGTTTAGCCGGGCCCGTGGAGCAGTACTTC; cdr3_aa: CASSLAGPVEQYF